A single sample is the source of the 19 T cell receptor beta chains below, sequenced in a study of radiation and T cells in renal cell carcinoma. Method: immunoSEQ multiplex PCR; TCRdb's copy keeps in-frame clones and lacks some. The repertoire has about 91,000 clones, over 65% of them found once; the top ten carry 5% to 8%. Time point specified: baseline pretreatment blood. The sample's treatment: 15 Gy SBRT to primary tumor, nephrectomy 4 weeks later. Sequenced here: blood, sampled from a patient whose treatment included radiotherapy and nephrectomy. Receptors originate from a man aged 55 to 70 with renal cell carcinoma.

The V call is TRBV10-3, the J call TRBJ1-5; D not resolved. Trimming took 5 bases from V and 0 from J, leaving 8 bases between them. The CDR3 is 14 amino acids. Germline CDR1 ENHRY, CDR2 SYGVKD. The CDR3 spells CAISPGVSNQPQHF. In DNA form, the CDR3 reads TGTGCCATCAGTCCAGGAGTTAGCAATCAGCCCCAGCATTTT.

The chain links TRBV7-9 to TRBJ1-1; D is undetermined. Germline V CDR1 and CDR2: SEHNR, FQNEAQ (reference sequence). The CDR3 runs to 13 residues. Between the trimmed V and J ends, which lost 9 bases and 3 bases, there was a span of 14 bases. CDR3 loop: CASVKVADTEAFF. The CDR3 nucleotides read TGTGCCAGTGTCAAGGTGGCAGACACTGAAGCTTTCTTT. Based on the CDR3 plus reference TRBV7-9 and TRBJ1-1, the full variable domain is DTGVSQNPRHKITKRGQNVTFRCDPISEHNRLYWYRQTLGQGPEFLTYFQNEAQLEKSRLLSDRFSAERPKGSFSTLEIQRTEQGDSAMYLCASVKVADTEAFFGQGTRLTVV.

This rearrangement joins TRBV28 to TRBJ2-5; perhaps TRBD2 as D (6 bases). The CDR3 contains 16 residues. The ends were cut back, 2 bases at V and 5 bases at J, with 18 bases in the middle. The germline V gene has CDR1 MDHEN and CDR2 SYDVKM. The CDR3 nucleotides read TGTGCCAGCAGTTTAAGAGGGCGGGGACCGTTGGAGACCCAGTACTTC. Translation: CASSLRGRGPLETQYF.

This chain's CDR3 is CASSYSKGGNEAFF. DNA of the CDR3: TGTGCCAGCAGTTACTCCAAGGGCGGGAATGAAGCTTTCTTT. The gene calls are TRBV6-6 and TRBJ1-1; D is ambiguous. Between the trimmed V and J ends, which lost 0 bases and 7 bases, there was a span of 12 bases. The CDR3 covers 14 residues. Germline assignment: CDR1 MNHNY and CDR2 SVGAGI (reference sequence).

The genes are TRBV10-3 and TRBJ1-5; D is ambiguous. V lost 7 bases and J lost 0, with 7 bases in between. The germline V gene has CDR1 ENHRY and CDR2 SYGVKD. The CDR3 contains 13 residues. The CDR3 spells CAITENSNQPQHF. CDR3 bases: TGTGCCATCACGGAGAATAGCAATCAGCCCCAGCATTTT.

This clone appeared a single time. The chain is built from TRBV6-5 and TRBJ1-1, with D possibly being TRBD1 (5 bases). The CDR3 sequence is 14 residues long. Germline V gives CDR1 MNHEY, CDR2 SVGAGI. Trimming shortened V by 6 bases and J by 3 bases, and 14 bases separated the two germline ends. CDR3 DNA: TGTGCCAGCAGGCCCCGGGACTCGTACACTGAAGCTTTCTTT. Amino acid sequence: CASRPRDSYTEAFF.

CDR3 amino acids: CASSLMRSGELFF. CDR3 DNA sequence: TGTGCCAGCAGCTTAATGCGGTCCGGGGAGCTGTTTTTT. The rearrangement links TRBV11-3 to TRBJ2-2; D is unclear. V was shortened by 2 bases and J by 6 bases, with 7 bases between the two germline ends. Germline lookup yields CDR1 SGHNT and CDR2 YENEEA. The CDR3 covers 13 residues. Full variable domain (missing parts from reference TRBV11-3 and TRBJ2-2): EAGVVQSPRYKIIEKKQPVAFWCNPISGHNTLYWYLQNLGQGPELLIRYENEEAVDDSQLPKDRFSAERLKGVDSTLKIQPAELGDSAVYLCASSLMRSGELFFGEGSRLTVL.

V and J are TRBV6-6 and TRBJ2-1; the D gene is possibly TRBD2 (5 bases). The V gene lost 2 bases and the J gene lost 2 bases, with 10 bases spanning the gap. CDR3 length equals 15 residues. Per the germline V gene, CDR1 is MNHNY and CDR2 is SVGAGI (reference sequence). CDR3 in amino acids: CASSYRGRTYNEQFF. In nucleotides, the CDR3 is TGTGCCAGCAGTTACCGCGGGCGTACCTACAATGAGCAGTTCTTC.

In nucleotides, the CDR3 is TGTGCCAGTAGTATCCAGGGCTGGACAGATAATTTGCAAGAGACCCAGTACTTC. Encoded protein: CASSIQGWTDNLQETQYF. The rearrangement uses TRBV19 and TRBJ2-5; TRBD1 might be the D (6 bases). V lost 3 bases and J lost 2, with 22 bases in between. CDR1 and CDR2 (germline): LNHDA, SQIVND (reference sequence). The CDR3 covers 18 residues.

This sequence joins TRBV11-3 and TRBJ2-3, with D unclear. Trimming stripped 2 bases from V and 3 bases from J, with 12 bases between. The CDR3 is made up of 15 amino acids. Per germline, CDR1 SGHNT and CDR2 YENEEA. The CDR3 nucleotides read TGTGCCAGCAGCTTACAAGGGCAAAGGACAGATACGCAGTATTTT. It encodes CASSLQGQRTDTQYF.

This clone was detected a few times. The chain combines TRBV5-1 with TRBJ1-4; no firm D call. Trimming shortened V by 4 bases and J by 7 bases, and 17 bases separated the two germline ends. The CDR3 totals 15 residues. The germline V gene has CDR1 SGHRS and CDR2 YFSETQ. The DNA of the CDR3 is TGCGCCAGCAGCCTGGCACCGAGTGCGATTGAAAAACTGTTTTTT. Translating gives CASSLAPSAIEKLFF.

The rearrangement joins TRBV6-1 to TRBJ2-1; 14 bases match TRBD2. V gave up 4 bases and J gave up 8 bases; unmatched junction bases: 4. Germline V gene sequence: CDR1 MNHNS, CDR2 SASEGT. The CDR3 sequence is 15 residues long. The CDR3 DNA is TGTGCCAGCAGTGGACTAGCGGGAGGGCGGGATGAGCAGTTCTTC. It is translated as CASSGLAGGRDEQFF.

The gene calls are TRBV2 and TRBJ1-2; TRBD1 aligns across 8 bases. V gave up 9 bases and J gave up 1 base; unmatched junction bases: 13. The V gene's germline CDR1 is SNHLY and CDR2 FYNNEI. There are 16 residues in the CDR3. The CDR3 region has the DNA TGTGCCAGACCTACTTGGAGGACAGGGCGTAACTATGGCTACACCTTC. Residues: CARPTWRTGRNYGYTF.

The J gene is TRBJ1-1, the V gene TRBV19; tentative D call: TRBD1 (6 bases). V was pared by 11 bases and J by 4 bases, with 11 bases between. Germline V gene lookup returns CDR1 LNHDA and CDR2 SQIVND (reference sequence). There are 11 residues in the CDR3. The CDR3 nucleotides are TGTGCCTCGGACAGTTTCACTGAAGCTTTCTTT. It translates to CASDSFTEAFF.

V usage is TRBV9 and J usage is TRBJ2-1; a weak D match, TRBD2 (5 bases). Germline V gives CDR1 SGDLS, CDR2 YYNGEE. The germline V and J ends were trimmed by 0 bases and 8 bases, with 12 bases remaining between them. The CDR3 has 14 residues. The CDR3 bases are TGTGCCAGCAGCGTAGGGCTAGCAGATCATGAGCAGTTCTTC. Translating gives CASSVGLADHEQFF.

V usage is TRBV6-1 and J usage is TRBJ2-3, with 8 nucleotides matching TRBD2. The CDR3 runs 16 residues. The junction had 10 bases not matched to a gene; V was cut back by 3 bases and J by 5 bases. Germline V gives CDR1 MNHNS, CDR2 SASEGT. The CDR3 region has the DNA TGTGCCAGCAGTGATCCCCCGCGGGGGGCGGGAGATACGCAGTATTTT. This codes for CASSDPPRGAGDTQYF.

In DNA form, the CDR3 reads TGTGCCTGGAGCTTCAGGGATGATCAGCCCCAGCATTTT. This translates into CAWSFRDDQPQHF. The gene calls are TRBV30 and TRBJ1-5, with D tentatively TRBD1 (5 bases). Looked up from germline, CDR1 is GTSNPN and CDR2 is SVGIG (reference sequence). Trimming left V 3 bases short and J 5 bases short, with 11 bases between. The length of the CDR3 is 13 residues. Drawing the rest from reference TRBV30 and TRBJ1-5, the complete variable domain is SQTIHQWPATLVQPVGSPLSLECTVEGTSNPNLYWYRQAAGRGLQLLFYSVGIGQISSEVPQNLSASRPQDRQFILSSKKLLLSDSGFYLCAWSFRDDQPQHFGDGTRLSIL.

This chain uses TRBV5-1 with TRBJ2-4, with D perhaps being TRBD1 or TRBD2 (5 bases each). Germline V lookup: CDR1 SGHRS, CDR2 YFSETQ. The CDR3 has 18 amino acids. V lost 0 bases and J 6 bases, leaving 22 bases between the germline ends. CDR3 region: CASSLAPGWGGRRNIQYF. Here the CDR3 DNA reads TGCGCCAGCAGCTTGGCCCCGGGGTGGGGCGGCCGGAGAAACATTCAGTACTTC. The variable domain in full, completed from reference TRBV5-1 and TRBJ2-4, reads KAGVTQTPRYLIKTRGQQVTLSCSPISGHRSVSWYQQTPGQGLQFLFEYFSETQRNKGNFPGRFSGRQFSNSRSEMNVSTLELGDSALYLCASSLAPGWGGRRNIQYFGAGTRLSVL.

The chain joins TRBV10-3 to TRBJ1-4, with D possibly TRBD1 on 5 matching bases. V lost 0 bases and J lost 0, with 14 bases in between. Germline loops: CDR1 ENHRY, CDR2 SYGVKD. The CDR3 length is 18 residues. The CDR3 sequence: CAISESQAGGATNEKLFF. CDR3 DNA: TGTGCCATCAGTGAGTCTCAGGCTGGGGGTGCAACTAATGAAAAACTGTTTTTT.